This TCR beta chain appears in the sequencing data of a study of a mutant IDH1 vaccine in newly diagnosed glioma. The protocol was immunoSEQ multiplex PCR, while the TCRdb copy is restricted to in-frame clones and leaves out a portion. The profile shows around 99,000 clones, about four fifths of them singletons. The time point is: baseline, week 1 (first vaccination visit). The treatment is: pre-vaccination baseline after standard-of-care therapy. Trimming removed 5 bases at V and 5 bases at J, with 13 bases between. CDR1 and CDR2 (germline): SEHNR, FQNEAQ (reference sequence). The length of the CDR3 is 14 residues. Only a few counts were recorded for this clone.

The rearrangement uses TRBV7-9 and TRBJ1-5; perhaps TRBD1 as D (5 bases). The source of this sequence is a man in his forties with glioma. This material consisted of PBMCs, taken from a glioma patient treated with radiotherapy, temozolomide or both. The CDR3 loop reads CASSPYRDDQPQHF. As DNA, the CDR3 is TGTGCCAGCAGCCCTTACCGGGACGATCAGCCCCAGCATTTT.